The 24 T cell receptor beta chains reported below all come from one sample, sequenced in a study of OX40 agonist ivuxolimab in advanced cancers. The repertoire was sequenced with immunoSEQ multiplex PCR; TCRdb's copy has only in-frame clones and lacks some. This table holds 65,000 to 90,000 clones, 80% to 95% found once. Sequenced here: CD4+ or CD8+ T cells sorted from blood, sampled in a trial of the OX40 agonist ivuxolimab. The receptor set was obtained from an adult with an advanced solid tumor such as melanoma, head and neck, liver or kidney cancer.

V usage is TRBV6-1 and J usage is TRBJ2-1; TRBD2 aligns across 8 bases. V lost 2 bases and J lost 5; bases outside the gene matches: 5. Per germline, CDR1 MNHNS and CDR2 SASEGT. This CDR3 comprises 15 residues. The chain's CDR3 is CASSESSGSHNEQFF. CDR3 nucleotides: TGTGCCAGCAGTGAATCCAGCGGGAGCCACAATGAGCAGTTCTTC.

The V gene is TRBV19, the J gene TRBJ2-7; the match to TRBD1 covers 9 bases. Trimming removed 6 bases from V and 5 bases from J; junction bases left unmatched: 17. The CDR3 is made up of 17 amino acids. The germline CDR1 and CDR2 sequences are LNHDA and SQIVND (reference sequence). In nucleotides, the CDR3 is TGTGCCAGTAGCAAGATACCTCGGACAGGGGTAAATGACGAGCAGTACTTC. Encoded protein: CASSKIPRTGVNDEQYF.

The chain's CDR3 is CASSLLAGYQETQYF. The CDR3 DNA reads as TGTGCCAGCAGCCTTTTAGCGGGGTACCAAGAGACCCAGTACTTC. The chain is built from TRBV7-2 and TRBJ2-5, with 8 bases aligning to TRBD2. Trimming took 5 bases from V and 0 from J; bases not matched to a gene: 5. The CDR3 length is 15 residues. Germline-derived CDR1 and CDR2 are SGHTA and FQGNSA.

The chain couples TRBV19 to TRBJ1-4, with D possibly TRBD1 on 5 matching bases. This CDR3 is 15 amino acids long. Germline V CDR1 and CDR2: LNHDA, SQIVND (reference sequence). V shed 3 bases and J shed 4 bases, with 12 bases lying between them. In DNA form, the CDR3 reads TGTGCCAGTAGTATGCAGGCTGGGGGTAATGAAAAACTGTTTTTT. Protein: CASSMQAGGNEKLFF.

J is TRBJ2-7 and V is TRBV10-3, with 9 bases identical to TRBD1. The V segment lost 6 bases and the J segment 6 bases; nucleotides outside the gene matches: 9. Germline CDR1 is ENHRY and CDR2 is SYGVKD. The CDR3 totals 14 residues. The CDR3 sequence: CAIRGGTGLVEQYF. The CDR3, as DNA: TGTGCCATCAGGGGGGGGACAGGGTTGGTCGAGCAGTACTTC.

The J gene is TRBJ2-3, the V gene TRBV20-1; no firm D call. V gave up 6 bases and J gave up 6 bases, with 10 bases separating them. The germline gives CDR1 DFQATT, CDR2 SNEGSKA (reference sequence). The CDR3 sequence is 11 residues long. In nucleotides, the CDR3 is TGCAGTGCCGAGACTGGCGATACGCAGTATTTT. It specifies CSAETGDTQYF.

This chain connects TRBV9 to TRBJ1-2; a possible D gene is TRBD1 (5 bases). The CDR3 sequence is 15 residues long. CDR1 and CDR2 (germline): SGDLS, YYNGEE. V was pared by 0 bases and J by 4 bases, with 13 bases between. This CDR3 reads CASSVAEGRVYGYTF. The DNA of the CDR3 is TGTGCCAGCAGCGTAGCTGAGGGCAGGGTCTATGGCTACACCTTC. The complete variable domain, with remaining parts taken from reference TRBV9 and TRBJ1-2, reads DSGVTQTPKHLITATGQRVTLRCSPRSGDLSVYWYQQSLDQGLQFLIQYYNGEERAKGNILERFSAQQFPDLHSELNLSSLELGDSALYFCASSVAEGRVYGYTFGSGTRLTVV.

This clone came up once. Its ends do not fully match the called genes, so a read error is possible. V gene TRBV7-7 combines with J gene TRBJ2-5; possibly TRBD1 or TRBD2 for D (6 bases each). Per the germline V gene, CDR1 is SSHAT and CDR2 is FNYEAQ (reference sequence). The CDR3 runs 15 residues. The CDR3 DNA is TGTGCTAGCAGCTTCACTACAGGGAGGACAGAGACCCAGTACTTC. Translation: CASSFTTGRTETQYF.

The chain couples TRBV7-2 to TRBJ2-7; TRBD2 matches 11 bases. V trimming: 5 bases; J trimming: 2 bases; junction bases outside the gene matches: 8. Germline CDR1 SGHTA, CDR2 FQGNSA. CDR3 length equals 16 residues. The DNA for the CDR3 is TGTGCCAGCAGCGTTAGCGGGAGGGCTTCCCCCTACGAGCAGTACTTC. This encodes CASSVSGRASPYEQYF. Using reference TRBV7-2 and TRBJ2-7 for the parts outside the CDR3, the full variable domain is GAGVSQSPSNKVTEKGKDVELRCDPISGHTALYWYRQSLGQGLEFLIYFQGNSAPDKSGLPSDRFSAERTGGSVSTLTIQRTQQEDSAVYLCASSVSGRASPYEQYFGPGTRLTVT.

This clone was recorded once. This chain connects TRBV19 to TRBJ2-4, with D unresolved. CDR3 length equals 15 residues. CDR1 is LNHDA, CDR2 SQIVND, per germline (reference sequence). With 3 bases removed from V and 6 bases from J, the gap between germline ends came to 15 bases. The CDR3 DNA reads TGTGCCAGTAGTATTGAGCAGCAGTCGCCAAACATTCAGTACTTC. This gives the protein CASSIEQQSPNIQYF. The variable domain in full, completed from reference TRBV19 and TRBJ2-4, reads DGGITQSPKYLFRKEGQNVTLSCEQNLNHDAMYWYRQDPGQGLRLIYYSQIVNDFQKGDIAEGYSVSREKKESFPLTVTSAQKNPTAFYLCASSIEQQSPNIQYFGAGTRLSVL.

The genes are TRBV30 and TRBJ1-6; tentatively, D is TRBD1 (6 bases). Germline loops: CDR1 GTSNPN, CDR2 SVGIG (reference sequence). The CDR3 is 14 residues long. The V and J ends lost 4 bases and 10 bases respectively, with 17 bases between them. Here the CDR3 reads CAWTSSGDGSPLHF. CDR3 nucleotides: TGTGCCTGGACTTCCTCAGGGGATGGATCACCCCTCCACTTT.

The chain joins TRBV28 to TRBJ2-2; possibly TRBD1 for D (6 bases). Germline V lookup: CDR1 MDHEN, CDR2 SYDVKM. V was clipped by 4 bases and J by 1 base, with 10 bases between them. The CDR3 totals 15 residues. CDR3 protein: CASSSMTGNTGELFF. CDR3 sequence (DNA): TGTGCCAGCAGTTCTATGACAGGGAACACCGGGGAGCTGTTTTTT.

The J gene is TRBJ2-3, the V gene TRBV6-5; a possible D gene is TRBD2 (5 bases). Per the germline V gene, CDR1 is MNHEY and CDR2 is SVGAGI. Trimming pared 2 bases from V and 4 bases from J, leaving 10 bases between. The CDR3 has 14 amino acids. The CDR3 loop is CASSYGRGSDTQYF. The CDR3 DNA reads as TGTGCCAGCAGTTACGGGAGAGGATCAGATACGCAGTATTTT.

V usage is TRBV7-9 and J usage is TRBJ2-2; D is possibly TRBD2 (7 bases). The CDR3 has 18 residues. Deletions cut 3 bases from V and 4 bases from J, with 21 bases between. Germline CDR1 SEHNR, CDR2 FQNEAQ (reference sequence). The CDR3: CASSFEPNRGAVTGELFF. CDR3 sequence (DNA): TGTGCCAGCAGCTTCGAACCGAATCGGGGGGCGGTCACCGGGGAGCTGTTTTTT. The full variable domain, completed using reference TRBV7-9 and TRBJ2-2, is DTGVSQNPRHKITKRGQNVTFRCDPISEHNRLYWYRQTLGQGPEFLTYFQNEAQLEKSRLLSDRFSAERPKGSFSTLEIQRTEQGDSAMYLCASSFEPNRGAVTGELFFGEGSRLTVL.

The rearrangement joins TRBV11-2 to TRBJ1-2; D is unclear. This CDR3 has 13 amino acids. Per germline, CDR1 SGHAT and CDR2 FQNNGV. Trimming removed 0 bases at V and 2 bases at J, with 4 bases between. The CDR3 DNA follows: TGTGCCAGCAGCTTAGACAGGAACTATGGCTACACCTTC. Its translation: CASSLDRNYGYTF.

The chain uses TRBV5-6 and TRBJ2-2; 8 positions match TRBD1. Germline CDR1 and CDR2: SGHDT and YYEEEE. V shed 0 bases, J shed 7 bases, and the junction held 11 bases outside the gene matches. The CDR3 contains 17 residues. CDR3 in amino acids: CASSLEYGQGFGGELFF. CDR3 nucleotides: TGTGCCAGCAGCTTGGAGTACGGACAGGGTTTCGGCGGGGAGCTGTTTTTT.

The chain has TRBV19 and TRBJ2-2; D possibly corresponds to TRBD1 (5 bases). CDR3 length: 12 residues. Germline CDR1 LNHDA, CDR2 SQIVND (reference sequence). The germline V and J ends were trimmed by 2 bases and 8 bases, with 6 bases remaining between them. DNA for the CDR3: TGTGCCAGTAGTATAAGGACAGGGGAGCTGTTTTTT. It translates to CASSIRTGELFF.

This chain connects TRBV5-1 to TRBJ2-7; 7 positions agree with TRBD2. Germline CDR1 is SGHRS and CDR2 is YFSETQ. The CDR3 runs 13 residues. J lost 4 bases, V lost 3 bases, and 4 bases had no gene match. The CDR3 nucleotides read TGCGCCAGCAGCTCTAGCGGAGTTTACGAGCAGTACTTC. Translation gives CASSSSGVYEQYF.

This chain connects TRBV27 to TRBJ2-1; TRBD2 matches 10 bases. Germline CDR1 is MNHEY and CDR2 is SMNVEV (reference sequence). V was clipped by 11 bases and J by 5 bases; unmatched bases: 9. The CDR3 is 14 amino acids. CDR3 DNA sequence: TGTGCCCTATCAGGGACTAGCGAGAACAATGAGCAGTTCTTC. It encodes CALSGTSENNEQFF.

In this sample, this clone turned up a few times. The chain links TRBV7-9 to TRBJ2-7; maybe TRBD2 (5 bases). The V end lost 5 bases, the J end lost 0 bases, and 14 bases lay between the germline ends. The CDR3 covers 15 residues. Germline V gives CDR1 SEHNR, CDR2 FQNEAQ (reference sequence). The chain's CDR3 is CASSPKEVYSYEQYF. The CDR3 DNA follows: TGTGCCAGCAGCCCAAAGGAGGTTTACTCCTACGAGCAGTACTTC. Based on the CDR3 plus reference TRBV7-9 and TRBJ2-7, the full variable domain is DTGVSQNPRHKITKRGQNVTFRCDPISEHNRLYWYRQTLGQGPEFLTYFQNEAQLEKSRLLSDRFSAERPKGSFSTLEIQRTEQGDSAMYLCASSPKEVYSYEQYFGPGTRLTVT.

V and J are TRBV2 and TRBJ2-3; TRBD2 aligns across 13 bases. The CDR3 is 15 amino acids. Trimming at V came to 6 bases and at J to 4 bases, leaving 4 bases not matched to a gene. Germline assignment: CDR1 SNHLY and CDR2 FYNNEI. CDR3 loop: CASRGTSGRADTQYF. The DNA of the CDR3 is TGTGCCAGCAGGGGAACTAGCGGGAGGGCAGATACGCAGTATTTT.

This clone was counted a few times. The chain uses TRBV5-8 and TRBJ1-5, with a tentative D call TRBD1 (5 bases). V lost 1 base, J lost 3 bases, and 11 bases lay in between. The CDR3 runs 15 residues. Germline V gene lookup returns CDR1 SGHTS and CDR2 YDEGEE. The CDR3 coding sequence is TGTGCCAGCAGCTTGCTCACAGGCCTCAATCAGCCCCAGCATTTT. As protein: CASSLLTGLNQPQHF.

J is TRBJ2-1 and V is TRBV7-2; D may be TRBD1 (7 bases). The V end lost 8 bases, the J end lost 0 bases, and 14 bases lay between the germline ends. Germline CDR1 is SGHTA and CDR2 is FQGNSA. This CDR3 region has 15 residues. The CDR3 sequence is CASGRQGGSYNEQFF. CDR3 sequence (DNA): TGTGCCAGCGGGCGGCAGGGGGGCTCCTACAATGAGCAGTTCTTC. Together with reference TRBV7-2 and TRBJ2-1, the CDR3 gives the full variable domain: GAGVSQSPSNKVTEKGKDVELRCDPISGHTALYWYRQSLGQGLEFLIYFQGNSAPDKSGLPSDRFSAERTGGSVSTLTIQRTQQEDSAVYLCASGRQGGSYNEQFFGPGTRLTVL.

This rearrangement joins TRBV28 to TRBJ2-3; the D is unclear. Trimming took 6 bases from V and 4 from J, leaving 11 bases between them. CDR3 size: 13 residues. CDR1 MDHEN and CDR2 SYDVKM come from the germline V gene. The CDR3 nucleotides are TGTGCCAGCAGACTCCAAGTGGCAGATACGCAGTATTTT. This codes for CASRLQVADTQYF.